These 6 T cell receptor beta chains originate from one sample sequenced in a study of shared clonotypes between healthy human individuals. Data came from immunoSEQ multiplex PCR; TCRdb stores just in-frame clones and leaves some out. The top ten hold about 2% of the sample, which has hundreds of thousands of clones, 55% to 75% seen once. Material: memory CD4+ T cells sorted from blood. Subset of the sample: CD45RA-negative fraction. These TCRs come from a woman aged 25 to 39 in good health.

V and J are TRBV14 and TRBJ2-1, with TRBD2 matching 10 bases. CDR3 length: 13 amino acids. Germline-derived CDR1 and CDR2 are SGHDN and FVKESK. V shed 5 bases, J shed 13 bases, and the junction held 8 bases outside the gene matches. CDR3 sequence: CASSGGLAAGQFF. The CDR3 coding sequence is TGTGCCAGCAGCGGAGGACTAGCGGCGGGTCAGTTCTTC.

With regard to this clone: The junction departs from germline at one end; a sequencing error may be responsible. This chain joins TRBV5-1 and TRBJ1-1, with 10 bases aligning to TRBD1. This CDR3 is built from 15 residues. The germline CDR1 and CDR2 sequences are SGHRS and YFSETQ. In DNA, the CDR3 is TGTGCCAGCAGCGGGACAGGGGTCTTCAACACTGAAGCTTTCTTT. It translates to CASSGTGVFNTEAFF.

Only one count was recorded for this clone. The chain is built from TRBV27 and TRBJ2-7; TRBD2 agrees at 9 bases. The germline V gene encodes CDR1 MNHEY and CDR2 SMNVEV (reference sequence). The CDR3 is 16 residues long. The V segment lost 1 base and the J segment 5 bases; nucleotides outside the gene matches: 9. CDR3 in amino acids: CASSLWKGGRADEQYF. The CDR3 DNA reads TGTGCCAGCAGTTTATGGAAGGGCGGGAGGGCCGACGAGCAGTACTTC.

V is TRBV5-1 and J is TRBJ2-5; 9 nucleotides line up with TRBD2. V trimming: 4 bases; J trimming: 5 bases; junction bases outside the gene matches: 12. Germline V gene data show CDR1 as SGHRS and CDR2 as YFSETQ. CDR3 size: 16 residues. The CDR3 coding sequence is TGCGCCAGCAGCCTGGACGGCGGGAGGGCCGGTGAGACCCAGTACTTC. Protein product: CASSLDGGRAGETQYF.

This clone was seen a handful of times. The V gene is TRBV18, the J gene TRBJ1-5; a weak D match, TRBD1 (5 bases). V lost 4 bases, J lost 1 base, and 11 bases lay in between. This CDR3 region has 15 residues. The germline V gene has CDR1 KGHSH and CDR2 LQKENI. CDR3 in amino acids: CASSRSQGSNQPQHF. The CDR3 DNA reads TGTGCCAGCTCACGCTCTCAGGGAAGCAATCAGCCCCAGCATTTT.

The rearrangement links TRBV25-1 to TRBJ1-1; 7 positions match TRBD1. There are 14 residues in the CDR3. Per germline, CDR1 MGHDK and CDR2 SYGVNS. Germline trimming cut 6 bases from V and 7 bases from J; bases unmatched to any gene: 11. The CDR3 region has the DNA TGTGCCAGCAGACGGACAGGCCTCGTCGGTGAAGCTTTCTTT. As protein: CASRRTGLVGEAFF.